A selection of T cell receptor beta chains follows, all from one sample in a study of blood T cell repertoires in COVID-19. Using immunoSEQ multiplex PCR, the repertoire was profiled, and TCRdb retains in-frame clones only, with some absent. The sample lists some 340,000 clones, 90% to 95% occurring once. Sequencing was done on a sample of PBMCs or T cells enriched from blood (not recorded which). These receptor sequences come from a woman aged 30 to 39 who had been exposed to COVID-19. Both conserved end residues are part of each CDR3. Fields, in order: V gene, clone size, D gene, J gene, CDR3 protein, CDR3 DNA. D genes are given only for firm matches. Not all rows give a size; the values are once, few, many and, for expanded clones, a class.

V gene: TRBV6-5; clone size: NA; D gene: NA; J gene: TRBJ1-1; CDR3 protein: CASRLLNRETEAFF; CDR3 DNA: TGTGCCAGCAGACTACTCAACAGGGAAACTGAAGCTTTCTTT
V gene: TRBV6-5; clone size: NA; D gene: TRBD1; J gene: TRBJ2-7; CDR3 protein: CASSPSRGRNEQYF; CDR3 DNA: TGTGCCAGCAGCCCGAGCAGGGGGCGAAACGAGCAGTACTTC
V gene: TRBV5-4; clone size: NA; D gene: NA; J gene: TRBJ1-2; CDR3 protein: CASSEDGNYGYTF; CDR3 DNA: TGTGCCAGCAGCGAAGACGGGAACTATGGCTACACCTTC
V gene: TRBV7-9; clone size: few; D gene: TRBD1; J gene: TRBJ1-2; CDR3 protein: CASSLPDRGPESYGYTF; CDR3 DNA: TGTGCCAGCAGCTTACCCGACAGGGGGCCGGAGTCCTATGGCTACACCTTC
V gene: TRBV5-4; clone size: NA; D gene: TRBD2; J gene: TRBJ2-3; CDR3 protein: CASSSRAGTTSTDTQYF; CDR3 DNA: TGTGCCAGCAGCTCTCGAGCGGGGACCACTAGCACAGATACGCAGTATTTT
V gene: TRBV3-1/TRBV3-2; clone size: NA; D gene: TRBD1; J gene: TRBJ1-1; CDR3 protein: CASSQMGTGNTEAFF; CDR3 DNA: TGTGCCAGCAGCCAGATGGGGACAGGGAACACTGAAGCTTTCTTT
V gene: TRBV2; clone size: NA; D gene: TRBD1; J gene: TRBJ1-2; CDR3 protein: CASRGTDHYGYTF; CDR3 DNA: TGTGCCAGCAGGGGGACAGACCACTATGGCTACACCTTC
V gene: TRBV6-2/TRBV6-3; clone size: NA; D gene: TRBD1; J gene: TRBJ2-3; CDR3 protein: CASSYPDRGGDTQYF; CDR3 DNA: TGTGCCAGCAGTTACCCCGACAGGGGGGGTGATACGCAGTATTTT
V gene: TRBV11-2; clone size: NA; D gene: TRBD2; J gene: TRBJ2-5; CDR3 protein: CASSRPGLPETQYF; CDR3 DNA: TGTGCCAGCAGCCGTCCGGGACTACCCGAGACCCAGTACTTC
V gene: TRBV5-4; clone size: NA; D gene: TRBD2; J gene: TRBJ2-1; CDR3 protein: CASSVGGAISEQFF; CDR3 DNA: TGTGCCAGCAGCGTCGGGGGGGCGATTAGTGAGCAGTTCTTC
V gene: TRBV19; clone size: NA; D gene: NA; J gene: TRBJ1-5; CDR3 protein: CASTPYRGADQPQHF; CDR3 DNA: TGTGCCAGTACCCCCTATCGGGGGGCGGATCAGCCCCAGCATTTT
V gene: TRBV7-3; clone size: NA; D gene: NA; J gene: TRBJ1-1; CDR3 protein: CASSLRMNTEAFF; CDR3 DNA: TGTGCCAGCAGCTTACGTATGAACACTGAAGCTTTCTTT
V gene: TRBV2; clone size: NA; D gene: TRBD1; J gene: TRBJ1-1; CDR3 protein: CASRQGEATEAFF; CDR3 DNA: TGTGCCAGCAGACAGGGGGAGGCCACTGAAGCTTTCTTT
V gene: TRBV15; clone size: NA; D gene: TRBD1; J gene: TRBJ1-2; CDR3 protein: CATSIYRGGYTF; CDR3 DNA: TGTGCCACCAGCATTTACAGGGGCGGCTACACCTTC
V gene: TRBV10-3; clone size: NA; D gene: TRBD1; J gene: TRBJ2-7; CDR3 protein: CAISGKRTGTSYEQYF; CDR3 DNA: TGTGCCATCAGTGGTAAGCGGACAGGGACTTCCTACGAGCAGTACTTC
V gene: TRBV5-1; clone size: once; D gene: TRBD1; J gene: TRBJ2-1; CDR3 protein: CASSFEPGQYNEQFF; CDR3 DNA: TGCGCCAGCAGCTTCGAACCGGGACAGTACAATGAGCAGTTCTTC
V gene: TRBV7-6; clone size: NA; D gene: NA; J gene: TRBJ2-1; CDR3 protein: CASSLPPGLGYNEQFF; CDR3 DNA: TGTGCCAGCAGCTTGCCCCCGGGACTTGGCTACAATGAGCAGTTCTTC
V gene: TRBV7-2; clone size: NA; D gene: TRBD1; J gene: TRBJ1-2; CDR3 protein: CASSLGDRNYGYTF; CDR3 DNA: TGTGCCAGCAGCTTAGGGGACAGGAACTATGGCTACACCTTC